The 11 T cell receptor beta chains presented below share a single source sample, sequenced in a study of blood T cells in healthy people across ages (dated by TCRdb to between 2015 and 2017). The protocol used for the library was 5' RACE. The data were produced on an Illumina HiSeq 2500. A second PCR of 7 to 11 cycles was performed with a sample-barcoded 5' primer and a J-beta primer mix. TCRdb trimmed public reads at Q25 via fastp, called clones via MiXCR and kept in-frame beta chains. Rows merge per CDR3 protein into single entries with the most common DNA and genes. For this sample there are around 1.7 million distinct CDR3 sequences; roughly 30% appear just once. Roughly 8% of the sample comes from the top ten. What was sequenced was blood. Receptor source: a woman in her twenties or thirties in good health.

Regarding this clonotype: A single base separates this from a much larger clone, so it may be a read error. Since no conserved phenylalanine or tryptophan closes the CDR3, a read error is the likely cause. The chain recombines TRBV6-5 with TRBJ2-1; D is perhaps TRBD1 (6 bases). The CDR3 runs to 13 residues. Trimming pared 8 bases from V and 6 bases from J, leaving 14 bases between. CDR1 and CDR2 from the germline V gene are MNHEY and SVGAGI. The CDR3 sequence is CASGRDIFNEQFC. CDR3 in DNA: TGTGCCAGCGGACGGGACATATTCAATGAGCAGTTCTGC.

This clonotype was seen a handful of times. The V gene is TRBV4-3, the J gene TRBJ1-2; D ambiguous. The CDR3 sequence is 16 residues long. The germline gives CDR1 LGHNA, CDR2 YSLEER. V was cut by 0 bases and J by 4 bases, with 15 bases left in between. CDR3 sequence: CASSQDLAVRGYGYTF. The CDR3 coding sequence is TGCGCCAGCAGCCAAGATTTAGCCGTTCGGGGCTATGGCTACACCTTC.

Concerning this clonotype itself: At one boundary the junction diverges from the germline segment, which might be a read error. This chain links TRBV7-3 with TRBJ2-1, with TRBD1 identical over 12 bases. Germline CDR1 is SGHTA and CDR2 is FQGTGA. This CDR3 comprises 13 residues. For the CDR3, the DNA is TGTGCCAGCAGCTTGTCCCGGGACAGGGGGCAGTGCTTC. It encodes CASSLSRDRGQCF.

The J gene is TRBJ2-2, the V gene TRBV20-1, with D tentatively TRBD2 (7 bases). This CDR3 contains 13 residues. Trimming removed 7 bases from V and 6 bases from J, with 15 bases in between. Per the germline V gene, CDR1 is DFQATT and CDR2 is SNEGSKA (reference sequence). CDR3 residues: CSGSEGGSGELFF. For the CDR3, the DNA is TGCAGTGGAAGCGAGGGGGGGTCCGGGGAGCTGTTTTTT.

A word on this clonotype: A read error may explain this, as a much larger clone is one base away. V gene TRBV19 combines with J gene TRBJ1-5; D is undetermined. Germline CDR1 is LNHDA and CDR2 is SQIVND (reference sequence). V dropped 9 bases and J dropped 0 bases, with 6 bases sitting between them. This CDR3 has 12 residues. The CDR3 DNA reads as TGTGCCAGCGGGTATAGCAATCAGCCCCAGCATTTT. Translated: CASGYSNQPQHF.

This chain links TRBV29-1 with TRBJ2-1; D perhaps matches TRBD1 (5 bases). From germline, CDR1 is SQVTM and CDR2 ANQGSEA. The CDR3 is 14 amino acids. The V end was cut by 4 bases, the J end by 4 bases, with 14 bases between. The CDR3: CSVGGLSRYNEQFF. The CDR3 bases are TGCAGCGTTGGGGGCCTCTCGCGGTACAATGAGCAGTTCTTC.

For the CDR3, the DNA is TGTGCCAGCAGCCAAGATTATACAGGTCCCTTGGGGGGCTACACCTTC. It codes for CASSQDYTGPLGGYTF. The chain recombines TRBV4-2 with TRBJ1-2, with D perhaps matching TRBD1 (5 bases). Germline loops: CDR1 LGHNA, CDR2 YNFKEQ. The V end lost 0 bases, the J end lost 8 bases, and 19 bases lay between the germline ends. The CDR3 spans 16 residues.

Of note for this clonotype: One end of the junction varies from germline; a read error may be responsible. The V and J genes are TRBV5-1 and TRBJ2-5, with 9 bases fitting TRBD1. The CDR3 loop spans 16 amino acids. In germline, CDR1 is SGHRS, CDR2 YFSETQ. The CDR3 DNA is TGCGCCAACAGCGACTCTCCGGGACAGGGATGGGAGACCCAGTACTTC. Translation gives CANSDSPGQGWETQYF.

In this sample, this clonotype turned up a few times. The CDR3 DNA reads TGTGCCAGCAAGGGATCCCGGGGGCAGGGGGATGACTACAATGAGCAGTTCTTC. Amino acid sequence: CASKGSRGQGDDYNEQFF. The chain links TRBV6-1 to TRBJ2-1, with D perhaps matching TRBD1 (7 bases). This CDR3 has 18 residues. With 7 bases removed from V and 3 bases from J, the gap between germline ends came to 25 bases. Germline V lookup: CDR1 MNHNS, CDR2 SASEGT.

This clonotype was observed many times. The junction shows a germline mismatch at one end, possibly a read error. The rearrangement links TRBV5-1 to TRBJ2-5; D uncertain. Germline loops: CDR1 SGHRS, CDR2 YFSETQ. The CDR3 has 14 residues. CDR3 residues: CASSLEAGLETQYF. DNA of the CDR3: TGTGCCAGCAGCTTAGAGGCAGGATTGGAGACCCAGTACTTC.

A few counts support this clonotype. For the CDR3, the DNA is TGTGCCAGTAGTGGCCGGGAACTAGCCAAAAACATTCAGTACTTC. Protein product: CASSGRELAKNIQYF. The V call is TRBV19, the J call TRBJ2-4; possibly TRBD2 for D (5 bases). Trimming cost V 5 bases and J 0 bases, with 11 bases left between them. The CDR3 extends over 15 amino acids. Germline loops: CDR1 LNHDA, CDR2 SQIVND (reference sequence).